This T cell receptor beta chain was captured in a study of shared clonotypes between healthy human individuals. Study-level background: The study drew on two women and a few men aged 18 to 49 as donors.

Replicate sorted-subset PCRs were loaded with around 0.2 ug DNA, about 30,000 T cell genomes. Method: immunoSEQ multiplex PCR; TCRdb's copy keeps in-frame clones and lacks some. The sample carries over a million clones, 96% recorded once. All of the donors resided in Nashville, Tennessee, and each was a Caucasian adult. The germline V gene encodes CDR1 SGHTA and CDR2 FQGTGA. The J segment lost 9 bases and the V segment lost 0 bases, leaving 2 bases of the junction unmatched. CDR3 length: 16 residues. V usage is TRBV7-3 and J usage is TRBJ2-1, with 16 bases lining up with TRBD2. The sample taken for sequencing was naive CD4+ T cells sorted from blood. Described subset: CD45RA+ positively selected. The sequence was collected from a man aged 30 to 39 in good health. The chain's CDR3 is CASSLTGLAGGGEQFF. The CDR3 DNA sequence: TGTGCCAGCAGCTTAACGGGACTAGCGGGAGGGGGTGAGCAGTTCTTC. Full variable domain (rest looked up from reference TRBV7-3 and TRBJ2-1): GAGVSQTPSNKVTEKGKYVELRCDPISGHTALYWYRQSLGQGPEFLIYFQGTGAADDSGLPNDRFFAVRPEGSVSTLKIQRTERGDSAVYLCASSLTGLAGGGEQFFGPGTRLTVL.